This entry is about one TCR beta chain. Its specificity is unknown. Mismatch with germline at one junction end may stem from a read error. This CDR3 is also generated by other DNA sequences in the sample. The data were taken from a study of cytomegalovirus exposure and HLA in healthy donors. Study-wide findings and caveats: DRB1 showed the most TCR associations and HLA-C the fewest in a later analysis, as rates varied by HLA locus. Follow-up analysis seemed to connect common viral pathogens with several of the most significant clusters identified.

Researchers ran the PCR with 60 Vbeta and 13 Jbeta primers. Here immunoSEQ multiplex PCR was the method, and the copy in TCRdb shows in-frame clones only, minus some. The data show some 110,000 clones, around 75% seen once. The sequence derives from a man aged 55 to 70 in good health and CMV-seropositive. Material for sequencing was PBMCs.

CDR3 DNA sequence: TGTGCCTTAAGTAACACACGTTTT. This encodes CALSNTRF. The chain recombines TRBV30 with TRBJ2-3, with D unclear. Germline V gene data show CDR1 as GTSNPN and CDR2 as SVGIG (reference sequence). This CDR3 comprises 8 residues.